This T cell receptor (beta chain) is drawn from a study of T-cell reconstitution after alpha-beta-depleted transplantation in children. About this clonotype itself: Its cognate antigen is unknown.

A library of TCRbeta sequences, prepared with unique molecular identifiers, was generated. Using its own MiXCR run on the PCR reads, TCRdb lists one record per CDR3 protein. The data hold about 420,000 distinct CDR3 sequences, with roughly 16% observed a single time. The germline V and J ends were trimmed by 5 bases and 5 bases, with 8 bases remaining between them. In germline, CDR1 is KGHDR, CDR2 SFDVKD. CDR3 length equals 12 residues. Overall study results and limits: A year post-transplant, T-cell counts and diversity derived mostly from newly produced T cells. Several hundred rapidly expanded clones from non-depleted graft cells reportedly supplied alpha-beta T cells about two months post-transplant.

The starting material was PBMCs, mostly from graft donor cells, obtained 360 days after TCRalphabeta/CD19-depleted stem cell transplant. The V call is TRBV24-1, the J call TRBJ2-5; D is undetermined. The source of this sequence is a boy under two years old who had a stem cell transplant for Wiskott-Aldrich syndrome, so the T cells may come from the graft donor. The CDR3 loop reads CATSGTAETQYF. Here the CDR3 DNA reads TGTGCCACCAGTGGGACCGCGGAGACCCAGTACTTC.